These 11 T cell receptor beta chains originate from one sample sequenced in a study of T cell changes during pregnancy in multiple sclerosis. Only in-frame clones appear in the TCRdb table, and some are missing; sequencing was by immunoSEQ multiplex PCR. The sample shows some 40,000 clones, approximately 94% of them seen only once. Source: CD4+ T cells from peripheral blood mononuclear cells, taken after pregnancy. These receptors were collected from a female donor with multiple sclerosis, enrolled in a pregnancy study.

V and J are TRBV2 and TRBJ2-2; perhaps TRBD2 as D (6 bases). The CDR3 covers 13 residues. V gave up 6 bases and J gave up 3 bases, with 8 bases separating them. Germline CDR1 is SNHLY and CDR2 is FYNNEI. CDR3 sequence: CASRGLHTGELFF. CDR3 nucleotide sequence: TGTGCCAGCAGGGGACTGCACACCGGGGAGCTGTTTTTT.

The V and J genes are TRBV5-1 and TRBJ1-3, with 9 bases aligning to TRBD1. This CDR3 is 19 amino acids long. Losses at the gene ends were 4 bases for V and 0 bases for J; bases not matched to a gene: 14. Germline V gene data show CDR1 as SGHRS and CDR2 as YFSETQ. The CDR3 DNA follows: TGCGCCAGCAGCCTGGGAAGGACAGGGGAGTCTATCTCTGGAAACACCATATATTTT. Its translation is CASSLGRTGESISGNTIYF.

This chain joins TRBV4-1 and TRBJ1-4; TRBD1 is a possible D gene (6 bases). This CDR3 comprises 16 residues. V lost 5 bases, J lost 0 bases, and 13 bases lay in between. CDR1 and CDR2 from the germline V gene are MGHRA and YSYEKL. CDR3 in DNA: TGCGCCAGCAGCAGCCGGGACACAACAACTAATGAAAAACTGTTTTTT. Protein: CASSSRDTTTNEKLFF.

The chain's CDR3 is CASSPGQGPGSGNTIYF. CDR3 coding DNA: TGTGCCAGTAGTCCCGGACAGGGACCTGGCTCTGGAAACACCATATATTTT. The chain employs TRBV19 and TRBJ1-3, with 8 bases fitting TRBD1. The CDR3 length is 17 residues. Losses at the gene ends were 5 bases for V and 0 bases for J; bases not matched to a gene: 9. Germline CDR1 reads LNHDA; CDR2 reads SQIVND (reference sequence). Complete variable domain (other parts from reference TRBV19 and TRBJ1-3): DGGITQSPKYLFRKEGQNVTLSCEQNLNHDAMYWYRQDPGQGLRLIYYSQIVNDFQKGDIAEGYSVSREKKESFPLTVTSAQKNPTAFYLCASSPGQGPGSGNTIYFGEGSWLTVV.

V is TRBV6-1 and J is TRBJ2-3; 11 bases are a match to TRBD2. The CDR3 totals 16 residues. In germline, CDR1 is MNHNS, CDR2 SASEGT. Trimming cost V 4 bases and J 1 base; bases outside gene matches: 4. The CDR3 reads CASSAILAGGTDTQYF. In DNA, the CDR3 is TGTGCCAGCAGTGCGATACTAGCGGGGGGCACAGATACGCAGTATTTT.

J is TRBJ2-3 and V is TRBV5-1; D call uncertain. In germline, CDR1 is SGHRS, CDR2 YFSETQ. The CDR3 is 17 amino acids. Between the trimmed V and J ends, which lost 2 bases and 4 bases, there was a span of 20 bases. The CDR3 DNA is TGCGCCAGCAGCTTCCCTAAGGCGAAACCGGCGGCAGATACGCAGTATTTT. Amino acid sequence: CASSFPKAKPAADTQYF.

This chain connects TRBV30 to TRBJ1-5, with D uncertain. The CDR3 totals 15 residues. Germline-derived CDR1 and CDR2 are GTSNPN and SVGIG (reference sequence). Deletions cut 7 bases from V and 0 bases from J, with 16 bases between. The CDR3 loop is CAFSTAGRSNQPQHF. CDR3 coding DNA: TGTGCCTTCTCGACCGCGGGTCGTAGCAATCAGCCCCAGCATTTT.

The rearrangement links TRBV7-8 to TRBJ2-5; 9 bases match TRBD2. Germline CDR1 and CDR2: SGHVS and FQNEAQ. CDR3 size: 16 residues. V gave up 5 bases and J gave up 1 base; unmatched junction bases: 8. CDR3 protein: CASSPLAGQFQETQYF. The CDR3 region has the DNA TGTGCCAGCAGCCCCCTAGCGGGACAGTTCCAAGAGACCCAGTACTTC.

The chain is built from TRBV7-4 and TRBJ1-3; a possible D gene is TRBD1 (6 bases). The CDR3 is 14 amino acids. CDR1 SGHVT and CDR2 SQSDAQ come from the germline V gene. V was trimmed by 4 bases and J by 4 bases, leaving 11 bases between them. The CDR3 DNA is TGTGCCAGCAGCTCCACAGGGTTCGGAAACACCATATATTTT. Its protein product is CASSSTGFGNTIYF.

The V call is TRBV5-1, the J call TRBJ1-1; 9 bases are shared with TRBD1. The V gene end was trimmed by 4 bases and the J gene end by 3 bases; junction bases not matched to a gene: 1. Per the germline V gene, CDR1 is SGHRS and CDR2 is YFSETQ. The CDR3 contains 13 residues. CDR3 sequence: CASSGTGYTEAFF. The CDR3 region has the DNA TGCGCCAGCAGCGGGACAGGGTACACTGAAGCTTTCTTT. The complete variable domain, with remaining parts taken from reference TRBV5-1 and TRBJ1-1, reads KAGVTQTPRYLIKTRGQQVTLSCSPISGHRSVSWYQQTPGQGLQFLFEYFSETQRNKGNFPGRFSGRQFSNSRSEMNVSTLELGDSALYLCASSGTGYTEAFFGQGTRLTVV.

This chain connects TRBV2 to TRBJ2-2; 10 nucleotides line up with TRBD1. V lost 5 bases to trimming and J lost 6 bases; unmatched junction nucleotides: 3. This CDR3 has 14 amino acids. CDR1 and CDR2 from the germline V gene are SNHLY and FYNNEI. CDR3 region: CASSTGTGAGELFF. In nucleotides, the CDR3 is TGTGCCAGCAGTACCGGGACAGGGGCCGGGGAGCTGTTTTTT.